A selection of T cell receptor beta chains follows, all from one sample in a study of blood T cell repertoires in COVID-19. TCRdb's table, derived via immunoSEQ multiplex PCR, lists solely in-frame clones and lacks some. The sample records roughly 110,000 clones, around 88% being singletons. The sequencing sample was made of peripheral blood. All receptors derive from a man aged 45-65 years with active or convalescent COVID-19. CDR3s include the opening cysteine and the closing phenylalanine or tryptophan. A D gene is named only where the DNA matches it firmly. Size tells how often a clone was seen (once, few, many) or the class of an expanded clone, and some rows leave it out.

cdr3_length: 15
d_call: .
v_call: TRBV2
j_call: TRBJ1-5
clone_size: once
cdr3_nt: TGTGCCAGCAGTGAGAACAGCAATAGCAATCAGCCCCAGCATTTT
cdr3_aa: CASSENSNSNQPQHF

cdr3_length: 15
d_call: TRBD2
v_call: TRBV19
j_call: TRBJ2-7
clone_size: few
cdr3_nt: TGTGCCAGTAGTGAGGGACTAGCGGGGATTTACGAGCAGTACTTC
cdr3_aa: CASSEGLAGIYEQYF

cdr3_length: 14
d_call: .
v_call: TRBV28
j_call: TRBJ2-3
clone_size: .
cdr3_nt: TGTGCCAGCAGTCTCCCAGATCATATAGATACGCAGTATTTT
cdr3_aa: CASSLPDHIDTQYF

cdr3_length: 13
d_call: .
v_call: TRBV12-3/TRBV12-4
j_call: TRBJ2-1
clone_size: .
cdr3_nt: TGTGCCAGCATAAGGGGTGGGGACAATGAGCAGTTCTTC
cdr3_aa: CASIRGGDNEQFF

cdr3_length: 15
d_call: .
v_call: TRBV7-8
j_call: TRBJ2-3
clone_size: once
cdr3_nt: TGTGCCAGCAGCTTAGAGAGCCTAGCCACAGATACGCAGTATTTT
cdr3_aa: CASSLESLATDTQYF

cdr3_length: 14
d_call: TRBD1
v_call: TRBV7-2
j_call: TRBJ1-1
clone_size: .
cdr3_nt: TGTGCCAGCAGAAAAACAGGGGGCTTCACTGAAGCTTTCTTT
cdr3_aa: CASRKTGGFTEAFF

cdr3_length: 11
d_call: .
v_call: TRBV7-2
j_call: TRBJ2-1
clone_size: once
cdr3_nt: TGTGCCAGCAGCCCTTACACTGAGCAGTTCTTC
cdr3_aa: CASSPYTEQFF

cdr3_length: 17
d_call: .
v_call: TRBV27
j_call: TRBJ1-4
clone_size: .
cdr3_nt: TGTGCCAGCAGTCTTCGGGGTTACGGGGTAGGACGTGAAAAACTGTTTTTT
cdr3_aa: CASSLRGYGVGREKLFF

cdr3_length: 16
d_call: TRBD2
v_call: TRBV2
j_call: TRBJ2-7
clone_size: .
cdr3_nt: TGTGCCAGCAGCCCTAGCGGACTAGCGGTCTCCTACGAGCAGTACTTC
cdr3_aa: CASSPSGLAVSYEQYF

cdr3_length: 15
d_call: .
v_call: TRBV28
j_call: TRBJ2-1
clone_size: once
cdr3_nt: TGTGCCAGCAGCCCCCCGGGACAAACGGCCAATGAGCAGTTCTTC
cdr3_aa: CASSPPGQTANEQFF

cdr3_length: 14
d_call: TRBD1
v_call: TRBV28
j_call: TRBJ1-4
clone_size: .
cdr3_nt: TGTGCCAGCAGTGGGGACAGGGCAGCTGAAAAACTGTTTTTT
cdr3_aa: CASSGDRAAEKLFF

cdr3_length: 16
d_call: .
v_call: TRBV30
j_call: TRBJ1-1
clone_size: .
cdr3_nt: TGTGCCTGGAGTGTAGGCGGTGTGGCAGGACTGACTGAAGCTTTCTTT
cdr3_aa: CAWSVGGVAGLTEAFF

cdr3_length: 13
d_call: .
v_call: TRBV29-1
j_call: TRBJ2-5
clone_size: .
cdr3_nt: TGCAGCGTTGCCGGACAGTACCAAGAGACCCAGTACTTC
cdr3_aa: CSVAGQYQETQYF

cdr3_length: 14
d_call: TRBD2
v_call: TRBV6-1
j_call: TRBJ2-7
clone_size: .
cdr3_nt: TGTGCCAGCAGTGAAGTGGAGCGGGAGGGCCTACTGTACTTC
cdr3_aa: CASSEVEREGLLYF

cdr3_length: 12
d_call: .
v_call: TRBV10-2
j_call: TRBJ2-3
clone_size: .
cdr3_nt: TGCGCCAGCAGTGCTACCCGGGATACGCAGTATTTT
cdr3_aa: CASSATRDTQYF

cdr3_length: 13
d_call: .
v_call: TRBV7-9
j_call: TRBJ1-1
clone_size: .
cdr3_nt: TGTGCCAGCAGCTTCAATAGGGGCACTGAAGCTTTCTTT
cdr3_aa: CASSFNRGTEAFF

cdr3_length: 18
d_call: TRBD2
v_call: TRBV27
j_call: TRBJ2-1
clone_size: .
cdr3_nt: TGTGCCAGCAGTTTGAACGATATAGCGGGGGCCTCCTACAATGAGCAGTTCTTC
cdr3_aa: CASSLNDIAGASYNEQFF

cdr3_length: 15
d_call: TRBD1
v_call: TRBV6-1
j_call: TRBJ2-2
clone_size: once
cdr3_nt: TGTGCCAGCAGTGACAGGGGGCGCAGCACCGGGGAGCTGTTTTTT
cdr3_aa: CASSDRGRSTGELFF

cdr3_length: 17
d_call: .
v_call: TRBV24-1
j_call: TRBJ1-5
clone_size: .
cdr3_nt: TGTGCCACCAGTGATTCTATCGGGTCTCACGAGGGAGTCGCCCAGCATTTT
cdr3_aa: CATSDSIGSHEGVAQHF

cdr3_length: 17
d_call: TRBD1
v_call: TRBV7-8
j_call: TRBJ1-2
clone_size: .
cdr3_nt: TGTGCCAGCAGCTCGGGACAGGGTGGGCCGCCAAATTATGGCTACACCTTC
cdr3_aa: CASSSGQGGPPNYGYTF

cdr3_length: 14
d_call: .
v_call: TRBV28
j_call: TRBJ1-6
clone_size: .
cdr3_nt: TGTGCCAGCACCGCAGGACAATTTAATTCACCCCTCCACTTT
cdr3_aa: CASTAGQFNSPLHF

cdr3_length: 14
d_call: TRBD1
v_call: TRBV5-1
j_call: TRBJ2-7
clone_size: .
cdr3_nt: TGCGCCAGCCAAACGACAGGGGGGTCCTACGAGCAGTACTTC
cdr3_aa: CASQTTGGSYEQYF

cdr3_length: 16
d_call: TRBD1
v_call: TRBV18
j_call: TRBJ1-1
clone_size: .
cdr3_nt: TGTGCCAGCTCACCCGGGACAGGGAGTTTGAACACTGAAGCTTTCTTT
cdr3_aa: CASSPGTGSLNTEAFF

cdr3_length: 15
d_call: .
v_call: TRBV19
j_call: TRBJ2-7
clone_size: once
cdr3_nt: TGTGCCAGTAGTATAGTACACGAGGGCTCCTACGAGCAGTACTTC
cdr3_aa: CASSIVHEGSYEQYF

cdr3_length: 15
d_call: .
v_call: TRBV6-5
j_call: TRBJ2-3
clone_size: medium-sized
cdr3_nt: TGTGCCAGCAGTTACCAGGGCGGTGGGGCAGATACGCAGTATTTT
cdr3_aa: CASSYQGGGADTQYF

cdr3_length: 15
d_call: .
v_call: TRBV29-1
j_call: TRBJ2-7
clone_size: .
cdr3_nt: TGCAGCGTGATTCAGGGAAGGTACACTTCCTACGAGCAGTACTTC
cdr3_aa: CSVIQGRYTSYEQYF

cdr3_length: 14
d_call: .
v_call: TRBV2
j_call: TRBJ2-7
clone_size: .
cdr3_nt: TGTGCCAGCAGTGAACAGGGAGGTTCCTACGAGCAGTACTTC
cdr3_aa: CASSEQGGSYEQYF

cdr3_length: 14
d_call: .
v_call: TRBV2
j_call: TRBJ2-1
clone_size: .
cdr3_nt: TGTGCCAGCAGTGAAGGGCTAGCGAACGGTGAGCAGTTCTTC
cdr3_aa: CASSEGLANGEQFF

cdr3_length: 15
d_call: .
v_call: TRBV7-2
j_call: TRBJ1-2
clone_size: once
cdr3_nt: TGTGCCAGCAGCGATCACAGGGAATCGGACTATGGCTACACCTTC
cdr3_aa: CASSDHRESDYGYTF

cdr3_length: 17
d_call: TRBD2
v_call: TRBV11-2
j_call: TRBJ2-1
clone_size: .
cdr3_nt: TGTGCCAGCAGCTCCGTGGTGGGACTAGACCGTCACAATGAGCAGTTCTTC
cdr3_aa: CASSSVVGLDRHNEQFF

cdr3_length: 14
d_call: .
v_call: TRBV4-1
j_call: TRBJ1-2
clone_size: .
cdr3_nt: TGCGCCAGCAGCTCCCACGACAGGCGTTATGGCTACACCTTC
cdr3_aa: CASSSHDRRYGYTF

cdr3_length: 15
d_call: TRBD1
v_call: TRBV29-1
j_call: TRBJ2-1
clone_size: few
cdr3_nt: TGCAGCGCTCCCGCCGGGACAGGGAGAACGAGGGAGCAGTTCTTC
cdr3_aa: CSAPAGTGRTREQFF

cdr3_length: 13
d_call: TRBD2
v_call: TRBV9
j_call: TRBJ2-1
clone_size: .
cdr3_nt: TGTGCCAGCAGCGGCTCCGGGACTAGCTCCCCGTTCTTC
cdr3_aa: CASSGSGTSSPFF

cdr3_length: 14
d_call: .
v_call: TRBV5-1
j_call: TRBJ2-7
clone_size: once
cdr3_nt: TGCGCCAGCAGCTTAGAGACACACTCCTACGAGCAGTACTTC
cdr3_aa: CASSLETHSYEQYF

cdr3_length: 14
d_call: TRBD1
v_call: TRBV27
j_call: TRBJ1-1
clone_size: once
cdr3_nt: TGTGCCAGCAGTCCATGGACAGGACAAAGTGAAGCTTTCTTT
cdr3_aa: CASSPWTGQSEAFF

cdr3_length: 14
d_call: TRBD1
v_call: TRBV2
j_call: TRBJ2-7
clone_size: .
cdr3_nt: TGTGCCAGCTCTGGACAGGGGATTATCTACGAGCAGTACTTC
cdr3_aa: CASSGQGIIYEQYF

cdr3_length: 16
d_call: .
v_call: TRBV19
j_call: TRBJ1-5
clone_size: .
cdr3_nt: TGTGCCAGTAGTATGGGACTTACGAGAGGCGGTCAGCCCCAGCATTTT
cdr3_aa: CASSMGLTRGGQPQHF

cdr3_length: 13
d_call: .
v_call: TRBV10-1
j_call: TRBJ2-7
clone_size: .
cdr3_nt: TGCGCCAGCAGTGAGCCCCCAGGTCACGAGCAGTACTTC
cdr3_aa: CASSEPPGHEQYF

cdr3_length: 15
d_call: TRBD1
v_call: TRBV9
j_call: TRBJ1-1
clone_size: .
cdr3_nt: TGTGCCAGCAGCCTGACCGACAGGGTAATGGCTGAAGCTTTCTTT
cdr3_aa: CASSLTDRVMAEAFF

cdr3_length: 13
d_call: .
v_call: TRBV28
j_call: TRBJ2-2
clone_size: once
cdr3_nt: TGTGCCAGCAGTCCTCACCGGGACGGGGAGCTGTTTTTT
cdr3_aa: CASSPHRDGELFF

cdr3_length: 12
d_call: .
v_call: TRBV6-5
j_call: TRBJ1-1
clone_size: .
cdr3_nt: TGTGCCAGCAGTCCTCTCGACAGGGAAGCTTTCTTT
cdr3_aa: CASSPLDREAFF

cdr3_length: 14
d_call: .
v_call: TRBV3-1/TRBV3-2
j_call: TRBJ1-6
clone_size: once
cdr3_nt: TGTGCCAGCAGCCAACCGGACAGAAATTCACCCCTCCACTTT
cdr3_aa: CASSQPDRNSPLHF

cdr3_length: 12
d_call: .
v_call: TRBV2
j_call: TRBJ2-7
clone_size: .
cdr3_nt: TGTGCCAGCAGGCCAGGGGCCTACGAGCAGTACTTC
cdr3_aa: CASRPGAYEQYF

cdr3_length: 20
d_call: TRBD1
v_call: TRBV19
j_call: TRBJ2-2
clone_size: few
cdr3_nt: TGTGCCAATCGCGTAGGGGGTCACCTTCCGGACAGGCTAAACACCGGGGAGCTGTTTTTT
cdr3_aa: CANRVGGHLPDRLNTGELFF

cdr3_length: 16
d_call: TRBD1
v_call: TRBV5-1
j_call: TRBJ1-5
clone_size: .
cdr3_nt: TGCGCCAGCAGCTTGTCAGGGGGCCTGGACAATCAGCCCCAGCATTTT
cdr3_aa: CASSLSGGLDNQPQHF

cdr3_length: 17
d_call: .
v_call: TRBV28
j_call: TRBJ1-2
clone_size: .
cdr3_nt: TGTGCCAGCAGTTTAGGCCAGATCGGGGGGAGGACCTATGGCTACACCTTC
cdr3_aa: CASSLGQIGGRTYGYTF

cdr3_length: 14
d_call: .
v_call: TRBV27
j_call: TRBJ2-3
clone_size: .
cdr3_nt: TGTGCCAGCAGTTTAGCCCGCGGAGGTGATACGCAGTATTTT
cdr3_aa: CASSLARGGDTQYF

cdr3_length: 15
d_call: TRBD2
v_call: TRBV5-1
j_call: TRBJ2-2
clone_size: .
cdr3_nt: TGCGCCAGCCGCCGACTAGCGGGGGACACCGGGGAGCTGTTTTTT
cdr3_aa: CASRRLAGDTGELFF

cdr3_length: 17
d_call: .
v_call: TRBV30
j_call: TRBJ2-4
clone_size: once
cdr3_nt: TGTGCCTGGAGTGGAACAGGGCTGGGTTTAGCCAAAAACATTCAGTACTTC
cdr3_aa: CAWSGTGLGLAKNIQYF

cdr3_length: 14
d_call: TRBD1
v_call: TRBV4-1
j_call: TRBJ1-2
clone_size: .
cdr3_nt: TGCGCCAGCGGCTCGACAGGGGGGGTCTATGGCTACACCTTC
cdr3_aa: CASGSTGGVYGYTF

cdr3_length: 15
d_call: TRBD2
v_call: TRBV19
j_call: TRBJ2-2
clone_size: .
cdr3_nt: TGTGCCAGTAGTATCGGCGGGAGAACATCCGGGGAGCTGTTTTTT
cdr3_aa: CASSIGGRTSGELFF

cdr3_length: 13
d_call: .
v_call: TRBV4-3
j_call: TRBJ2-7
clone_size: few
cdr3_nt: TGCGCCAGCAGCAAGGGACTTGGGACCGAGCAGTACTTC
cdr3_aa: CASSKGLGTEQYF

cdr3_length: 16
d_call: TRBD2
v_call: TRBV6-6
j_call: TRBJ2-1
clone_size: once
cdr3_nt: TGTGCCAGCACCCTAAGTCTCGGAACTAGCGGGCATGAGCAGTTCTTC
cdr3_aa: CASTLSLGTSGHEQFF

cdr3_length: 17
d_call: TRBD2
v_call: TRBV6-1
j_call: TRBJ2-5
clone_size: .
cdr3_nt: TGTGCCAGCAGTGTCTCTAGCGGGTCAAGCGGTGGAGAGACCCAGTACTTC
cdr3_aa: CASSVSSGSSGGETQYF

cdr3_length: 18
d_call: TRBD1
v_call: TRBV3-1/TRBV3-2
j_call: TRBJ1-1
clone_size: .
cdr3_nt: TGTGCCAGCAGCCAAGTCTCTCGGACAGGGGCGGGGTTCACTGAAGCTTTCTTT
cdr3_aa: CASSQVSRTGAGFTEAFF

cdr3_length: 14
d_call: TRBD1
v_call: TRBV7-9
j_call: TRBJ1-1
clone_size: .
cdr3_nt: TGTGCCAGCAGGCCGGGACAGGCGTTCACTGAAGCTTTCTTT
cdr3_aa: CASRPGQAFTEAFF